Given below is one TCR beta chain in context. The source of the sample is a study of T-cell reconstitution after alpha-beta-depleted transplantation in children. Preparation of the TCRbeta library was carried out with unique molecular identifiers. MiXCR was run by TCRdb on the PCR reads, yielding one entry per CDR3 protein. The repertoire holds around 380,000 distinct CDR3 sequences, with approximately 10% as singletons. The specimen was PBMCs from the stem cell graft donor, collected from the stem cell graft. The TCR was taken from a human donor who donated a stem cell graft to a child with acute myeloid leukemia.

The CDR3 sequence: CSARGTSGRAWSYEQYF. Here the CDR3 DNA reads TGCAGTGCTAGAGGGACTAGCGGGAGGGCCTGGTCCTACGAGCAGTACTTC. This rearrangement joins TRBV20-1 to TRBJ2-7; 15 nucleotides line up with TRBD2. V shed 1 base and J 1 base; nucleotides not matched to a gene: 5. This CDR3 spans 17 amino acids. Germline lookup yields CDR1 DFQATT and CDR2 SNEGSKA (reference sequence).